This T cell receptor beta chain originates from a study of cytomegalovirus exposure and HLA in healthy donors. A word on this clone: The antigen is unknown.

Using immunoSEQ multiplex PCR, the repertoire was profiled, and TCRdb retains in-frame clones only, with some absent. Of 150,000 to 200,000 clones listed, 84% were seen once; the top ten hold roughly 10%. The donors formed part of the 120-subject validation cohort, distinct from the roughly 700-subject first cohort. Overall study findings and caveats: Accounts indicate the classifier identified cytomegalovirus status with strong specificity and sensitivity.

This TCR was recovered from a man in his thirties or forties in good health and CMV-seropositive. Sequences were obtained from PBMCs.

This CDR3 is CASSLETSRNEQFF. In DNA form, the CDR3 reads TGTGCCAGCAGCTTAGAGACTAGCAGAAATGAGCAGTTCTTC. The V gene is TRBV7-9, the J gene TRBJ2-1; the match to TRBD2 covers 7 bases. In germline, CDR1 is SEHNR, CDR2 FQNEAQ (reference sequence). The CDR3 contains 14 residues. V dropped 1 base and J dropped 7; count of bases not matched to a gene: 4. The whole variable domain, remainder taken from reference TRBV7-9 and TRBJ2-1, is DTGVSQNPRHKITKRGQNVTFRCDPISEHNRLYWYRQTLGQGPEFLTYFQNEAQLEKSRLLSDRFSAERPKGSFSTLEIQRTEQGDSAMYLCASSLETSRNEQFFGPGTRLTVL.